These 18 T cell receptor beta chains were all obtained from the same sample, sequenced in a study of Graves' ophthalmopathy and Graves' hyperthyroidism. The authors amplified TCR beta CDR3 regions, and they did so from RNA transcripts for repertoire sequencing. HTBI-primed first-round RT-PCR preceded second-round multiplex PCR. MiXCR was run by TCRdb on the multiplex PCR reads, yielding one entry per CDR3 protein. The sample has 200,000 to 250,000 distinct CDR3 sequences, roughly a fifth seen once. Sequencing used peripheral blood. The receptors shown here come from a woman in her fifties or sixties with Graves' ophthalmopathy.

This clonotype came up many times. The chain employs TRBV11-2 and TRBJ2-1, with D uncertain. The germline V gene encodes CDR1 SGHAT and CDR2 FQNNGV. Trimming took 0 bases from V and 3 from J, leaving 12 bases between them. The CDR3 spans 16 residues. CDR3 loop: CASSLEMGRRYNEQFF. In DNA, the CDR3 is TGTGCCAGCAGCTTAGAAATGGGAAGACGCTACAATGAGCAGTTCTTC.

Many counts were recorded for this clonotype. The rearrangement uses TRBV12-3 or TRBV12-4 and TRBJ2-6; D gene uncertain. The CDR3 covers 15 residues. With 3 bases removed from V and 0 bases from J, the gap between germline ends came to 6 bases. CDR3 region: CASSFFVSGANVLTF. As DNA, the CDR3 is TGTGCCAGCAGTTTTTTTGTCTCTGGGGCCAACGTCCTGACTTTC.

This clonotype was found a few times. V is TRBV6-1 and J is TRBJ2-1; TRBD2 matches 12 bases. V dropped 6 bases and J dropped 4; count of bases not matched to a gene: 10. The CDR3 is 17 residues long. Germline values: CDR1 MNHNS, CDR2 SASEGT. As DNA, the CDR3 is TGTGCCAGCAGACGGCTAGCGGGAGGGCGAGAATACAATGAGCAGTTCTTC. Protein: CASRRLAGGREYNEQFF.

This clonotype has a count of ten or more. This sequence joins TRBV20-1 and TRBJ1-6; weak D call: TRBD1 (6 bases). V lost 1 base, J lost 10 bases, and 14 bases lay in between. CDR1 is DFQATT, CDR2 SNEGSKA, per germline (reference sequence). This CDR3 has 14 residues. Here the CDR3 reads CSARAGQTSSPLHF. CDR3 in DNA: TGCAGTGCTAGAGCCGGACAGACCTCCTCACCCCTCCACTTT.

This clonotype was found many times. The chain joins TRBV7-9 to TRBJ1-1; the D gene is possibly TRBD1 (5 bases). The CDR3 has 13 amino acids. The germline V gene encodes CDR1 SEHNR and CDR2 FQNEAQ (reference sequence). Trimming removed 5 bases at V and 5 bases at J, with 12 bases between. CDR3 DNA: TGTGCCAGCAGCGGCCCCGGGGGAACTGAAGCTTTCTTT. Translating it yields CASSGPGGTEAFF.

In its sample, this clonotype was seen many times. The chain employs TRBV6-5 and TRBJ2-3; D gene ambiguous. Germline CDR1 reads MNHEY; CDR2 reads SVGAGI. With 4 bases removed from V and 4 bases from J, the gap between germline ends came to 12 bases. The CDR3 contains 14 residues. CDR3 protein: CASSSTKGADTQYF. The DNA for the CDR3 is TGTGCCAGCAGTTCAACCAAGGGTGCAGATACGCAGTATTTT.

This clonotype was seen ten or more times. V usage is TRBV11-2 and J usage is TRBJ2-2; weak D call: TRBD1 (7 bases). The CDR3 length is 15 residues. The V and J ends lost 5 bases and 7 bases respectively, with 17 bases between them. Germline V CDR1 and CDR2: SGHAT, FQNNGV. The CDR3 region has the DNA TGTGCCAGCAGCCAACGGGGCAGGGGGGTCGGGGAGCTGTTTTTT. As protein: CASSQRGRGVGELFF.

This clonotype was seen repeatedly, ten times or more. The rearrangement links TRBV6-1 to TRBJ1-2, with unresolved D. The V end was cut by 6 bases, the J end by 4 bases, with 9 bases between. CDR3 length equals 12 residues. Germline-derived CDR1 and CDR2 are MNHNS and SASEGT. CDR3 amino acids: CASSEGLYGYTF. Written as DNA, the CDR3 is TGTGCCAGCAGCGAGGGTCTCTATGGCTACACCTTC.

This clonotype came up many times. The chain combines TRBV7-8 with TRBJ2-7; 7 bases agree with TRBD2. Germline values: CDR1 SGHVS, CDR2 FQNEAQ. With 2 bases clipped from V and 2 bases from J, the junction kept 3 bases outside the gene matches. The CDR3 loop spans 14 amino acids. The CDR3 spells CASSLISGPYEQYF. CDR3 nucleotide sequence: TGTGCCAGCAGCTTAATTAGCGGGCCCTACGAGCAGTACTTC.

In the case of this clonotype: The junction and the germline gene differ at one end; a read error may be behind it. This rearrangement joins TRBV24-1 to TRBJ2-7; possible D gene TRBD2, 6 bases. CDR3 length: 14 residues. Germline V gene sequence: CDR1 KGHDR, CDR2 SFDVKD. CDR3 bases: TGTGCCACCAGTGGCTCCGGGGACTCCTACAAGCAGTACTTC. This sequence encodes CATSGSGDSYKQYF.

The table lists this clonotype with many counts. The CDR3: CASSQGQGLSNQPQHF. The CDR3 DNA follows: TGTGCCAGCAGCCAGGGACAGGGACTCAGCAATCAGCCCCAGCATTTT. V and J are TRBV3-1 and TRBJ1-5; 9 bases line up with TRBD1. V gave up 3 bases and J gave up 1 base; unmatched junction bases: 4. This CDR3 has 16 amino acids. Germline V gives CDR1 LGHDT, CDR2 YNNKEL (reference sequence).

This chain links TRBV12-3 or TRBV12-4 with TRBJ2-7; perhaps D is TRBD1 or TRBD2 (5 bases each). This CDR3 has 14 residues. Deletions cut 6 bases from V and 0 bases from J, with 12 bases between. CDR3 residues: CASRRGRGSYEQYF. The CDR3 nucleotides are TGTGCCAGCAGACGGGGACGGGGCTCCTACGAGCAGTACTTC.

This clonotype appeared once. V is TRBV12-3 or TRBV12-4 and J is TRBJ1-5, with a weak D call TRBD1 (5 bases). The ends were cut back, 5 bases at V and 7 bases at J, with 21 bases in the middle. This CDR3 comprises 16 residues. CDR3 coding DNA: TGTGCCAGCAGTCCCCCCTCGGTAGGGGTCGGGCAGCCCCAGCATTTT. It encodes CASSPPSVGVGQPQHF.

Many counts were recorded for this clonotype. V and J are TRBV6-2 or TRBV6-3 and TRBJ2-7, with 9 bases identical to TRBD2. CDR1 is MNHEY and CDR2 is SVGEGT in the germline V gene. The CDR3 runs to 16 residues. V shed 4 bases and J 3 bases; nucleotides not matched to a gene: 10. The DNA of the CDR3 is TGTGCCAGCAGTTCTCCCTCGCTAGCGGGAATCTACGAGCAGTACTTC. It yields the protein CASSSPSLAGIYEQYF.

This clonotype was observed at least ten times. The chain has TRBV7-8 and TRBJ2-5; TRBD1 or TRBD2 may be the D gene (6 bases each). Deletions cut 4 bases from V and 4 bases from J, with 13 bases between. Germline-derived CDR1 and CDR2 are SGHVS and FQNEAQ. The CDR3 is 14 residues long. CDR3 loop: CASSSGGQGETQYF. The CDR3 DNA is TGTGCCAGCAGCTCTGGGGGGCAGGGAGAGACCCAGTACTTC. Supplemented by reference TRBV7-8 and TRBJ2-5, the full variable domain reads GAGVSQSPRYKVAKRGQDVALRCDPISGHVSLFWYQQALGQGPEFLTYFQNEAQLDKSGLPSDRFFAERPEGSVSTLKIQRTQQEDSAVYLCASSSGGQGETQYFGPGTRLLVL.

This clonotype was recorded at least ten times. The V gene is TRBV7-2, the J gene TRBJ1-6; 9 bases match TRBD1. CDR3 size: 15 residues. Trimming cost V 5 bases and J 8 bases; bases outside gene matches: 7. Germline CDR1 reads SGHTA; CDR2 reads FQGNSA. This CDR3 is CASSRPDRGDSPLHF. The CDR3 region has the DNA TGTGCCAGCAGCCGGCCGGACAGGGGAGATTCACCCCTCCACTTT.

Regarding this clonotype: Since no conserved phenylalanine or tryptophan closes the CDR3, a read error is the likely cause. No DNA is shown, since the ends of the CDR3 on it are uncertain; the CDR3 is the one TCRdb lists. The chain recombines TRBV6-1 with TRBJ2-7; no check of the table's D call, TRBD2, against the DNA was made. Counting both end residues, the CDR3 totals 10 amino acids. The V gene's germline CDR1 is MNHNS and CDR2 SASEGT. The CDR3 sequence is CASRRGGLAG.

There are many counts of this clonotype. The CDR3 nucleotides read TGTGCCAGCAGTACAGGGGGATTCTCCTACGAGCAGTACTTC. This encodes CASSTGGFSYEQYF. The rearrangement joins TRBV6-1 to TRBJ2-7; 8 nucleotides match TRBD1. J was trimmed by 0 bases and V by 5 bases; bases with no gene match: 3. Germline V gene lookup returns CDR1 MNHNS and CDR2 SASEGT. This CDR3 contains 14 residues.